The next 24 T cell receptor beta chains were all read from a single sample in a study of tumor and adjacent non-tumor tissue in lung cancer. A modified ARM-PCR protocol with three rounds of nested PCR amplified TCRbeta. Using its own MiXCR run on the multiplex PCR reads, TCRdb lists one record per CDR3 protein. The sample has under 75,000 distinct CDR3 sequences; around two thirds are singletons. RNA was extracted from bulk tissue without any cell sorting. This non-tumor lung sample came from over 3 cm beyond the tumor edge. The sample consisted of distant non-tumor lung tissue. The origin of the receptors is a woman between 50 and 59 years old with non-small cell lung cancer.

Regarding this clonotype: The junction shows a germline mismatch at one end, possibly a read error. This sequence joins TRBV20-1 and TRBJ1-3; D may be TRBD1 (6 bases). The CDR3 covers 15 residues. Germline V gives CDR1 DFQATT, CDR2 SNEGSKA (reference sequence). In nucleotides, the CDR3 is TGCGGTGCTAGCGCAGGGGCTGTGTTTGGAAACACCATATATTTT. Translated: CGASAGAVFGNTIYF.

V is TRBV18 and J is TRBJ1-2; 9 bases map to TRBD1. This CDR3 comprises 16 residues. In germline, CDR1 is KGHSH, CDR2 LQKENI. J lost 1 base, V lost 3 bases, and 6 bases had no gene match. The CDR3 DNA reads as TGTGCCAGCTCACCCGTCGGGGGACAGGGTAACTATGGCTACACCTTC. Translated: CASSPVGGQGNYGYTF.

As concerns this clonotype: A much larger clone differs by one base, so this may be a read error. The genes are TRBV29-1 and TRBJ1-6; a possible D gene is TRBD1 (5 bases). CDR3 size: 12 residues. V was pared by 8 bases and J by 12 bases, with 17 bases between. Germline loops: CDR1 SQVTM, CDR2 ANQGSEA. The CDR3 DNA follows: TGCAGCTCCAGGGACGGGTTTGGACCCCTCCACTTT. Its protein is CSSRDGFGPLHF.

With respect to this clonotype: A read error is likely, as this CDR3 ends without the conserved phenylalanine or tryptophan. The genes are TRBV6-6 and TRBJ2-3, with D possibly being TRBD1 (6 bases). V was clipped by 6 bases and J by 3 bases, with 10 bases between them. Germline CDR1 reads MNHNY; CDR2 reads SVGAGI (reference sequence). The CDR3 runs 13 residues. In nucleotides, the CDR3 is TGTGCCAGCAGCTACCAGGGGACAGATACGCAGTATTCT. Translation: CASSYQGTDTQYS.

Note on this clonotype: A clone one base away is much larger, so this may be a read error. The chain is built from TRBV6-6 and TRBJ2-2; D is uncertain. The CDR3 sequence is 16 residues long. The germline V gene has CDR1 MNHNY and CDR2 SVGAGI (reference sequence). The CDR3 coding sequence is TGTGCCAGCAGTTGGGGTCCAGACGCGAACGCCGGGGAGCTGTTTTTT. Protein product: CASSWGPDANAGELFF.

There are a few counts of this clonotype. Given a much more abundant clone one base away, this may be a read error. This chain connects TRBV20-1 to TRBJ2-1; D is undetermined. This CDR3 is 11 amino acids long. The V and J ends lost 2 bases and 9 bases respectively, with 8 bases between them. Germline V gene sequence: CDR1 DFQATT, CDR2 SNEGSKA (reference sequence). CDR3 DNA: TGCAGTGCTAGACGGCACGTTGAGCAGTTCTTC. It encodes CSARRHVEQFF.

The chain combines TRBV7-9 with TRBJ1-6; perhaps TRBD1 as D (5 bases). The CDR3 contains 14 residues. The germline gives CDR1 SEHNR, CDR2 FQNEAQ (reference sequence). CDR3 amino acids: CTNSLDAGPWPLHF. In DNA, the CDR3 is TGTACCAACAGCTTAGATGCGGGGCCTTGGCCCCTCCACTTT.

This clonotype was observed a few times. This chain joins TRBV6-1 and TRBJ2-7, with 12 bases identical to TRBD2. This CDR3 has 15 amino acids. J gave up 3 bases and V 8 bases, and 8 bases lay outside the gene matches. Per the germline V gene, CDR1 is MNHNS and CDR2 is SASEGT. The CDR3 DNA follows: TGTGCCAGCTGCTGGCTAGCGGGAGGGGGCTACGAGCAGTACTTC. Residues: CASCWLAGGGYEQYF.

Of note for this clonotype: The germline gene is not matched at one end of the junction; a read error may be the cause. This chain links TRBV11-1 with TRBJ2-1; D remains ambiguous. Looked up from germline, CDR1 is SGHAT and CDR2 is FQDESV (reference sequence). There are 15 residues in the CDR3. The CDR3 loop is CTSSLVVEFNNEQFF. In DNA form, the CDR3 reads TGTACCAGCAGCTTAGTCGTGGAGTTTAACAATGAGCAGTTCTTC.

For this clonotype: Because it lacks the conserved phenylalanine or tryptophan at the end, this CDR3 is likely a read error. This sequence joins TRBV6-2 or TRBV6-3 and TRBJ2-3; possible D gene TRBD1, 5 bases. The CDR3 is 11 residues long. Germline CDR1 and CDR2: MNHEY and SVGEGT. V was shortened by 11 bases and J by 4 bases, with 10 bases between the two germline ends. CDR3 loop: CAGLGADTQYI. The CDR3 bases are TGTGCCGGCCTAGGGGCAGATACGCAGTATATT.

The rearrangement links TRBV20-1 to TRBJ1-2; D remains ambiguous. V was cut by 7 bases and J by 6 bases, with 18 bases left in between. Germline V gene sequence: CDR1 DFQATT, CDR2 SNEGSKA (reference sequence). The CDR3 spans 13 residues. In DNA form, the CDR3 reads TGCAGTGTTACCCCCATGAGGGCGCATGGCTACACCTTC. Translation gives CSVTPMRAHGYTF.

Worth noting for this clonotype: A junction boundary mismatches the germline segment, possibly from a read error. The chain combines TRBV20-1 with TRBJ1-1, with D perhaps matching TRBD1 (5 bases). The CDR3 is 13 residues long. The germline V gene encodes CDR1 DFQATT and CDR2 SNEGSKA (reference sequence). CDR3 nucleotides: TGCAGTGCTAGAGGAGGGGCACGGACTGAAGTTTTCTTT. Translated, it gives CSARGGARTEVFF.

As concerns this clonotype: The CDR3 does not close with the conserved phenylalanine or tryptophan, likely indicating a read error. The CDR3 loop reads CASSNGAGTYEQYL. The CDR3 nucleotides are TGTGCCAGCAGTAACGGGGCGGGGACCTACGAGCAGTACCTA. The chain joins TRBV12-3 or TRBV12-4 to TRBJ2-7; D may be TRBD2 (6 bases). The V and J ends lost 5 bases and 2 bases respectively, with 13 bases between them. This CDR3 contains 14 residues.

About this clonotype itself: One end of the junction is discordant with germline, which a read error may explain. The rearrangement uses TRBV20-1 and TRBJ2-7; 7 bases agree with TRBD2. The CDR3 sequence is 13 residues long. Looked up from germline, CDR1 is DFQATT and CDR2 is SNEGSKA (reference sequence). As DNA, the CDR3 is TGCAATGCTAGTGCGGGAGAGCCCTCTGGGCAGTACTTC. Protein: CNASAGEPSGQYF.

Turning to this clonotype: This may stem from a read error, because a much larger clone lies one nucleotide away. V and J are TRBV12-3 or TRBV12-4 and TRBJ2-3; tentative D call: TRBD2 (6 bases). The V end lost 7 bases, the J end lost 11 bases, and 13 bases lay between the germline ends. The CDR3 has 11 amino acids. CDR3 loop: CASTSRLVQYF. In nucleotides, the CDR3 is TGTGCCAGCACCTCGCGACTAGTGCAGTATTTT.

J is TRBJ2-1 and V is TRBV20-1; maybe TRBD1 (5 bases). The CDR3 loop spans 12 amino acids. V was cut by 6 bases and J by 6 bases, with 12 bases left in between. Germline V gene sequence: CDR1 DFQATT, CDR2 SNEGSKA (reference sequence). The CDR3, as DNA: TGCAGTGCGTCGGAAAGGGGCAATGAGCAGTTCTTC. It specifies CSASERGNEQFF.

Comments on this clonotype: The junction does not match germline at one end; this may be a read error. The chain employs TRBV12-3 or TRBV12-4 and TRBJ2-3; D not resolved. CDR3 length: 15 residues. The CDR3 region has the DNA TGTGCCAGCAGTTCCGGTCTGGTGAGCACAGATACGCAGTACTTT. Its translation: CASSSGLVSTDTQYF.

This clonotype was seen ten or more times. V usage is TRBV12-3 or TRBV12-4 and J usage is TRBJ1-1, with TRBD1 as a possible D gene (5 bases). Trimming took off 3 bases at V and 4 bases at J, with 12 bases between the two ends. The CDR3 is made up of 14 amino acids. In nucleotides, the CDR3 is TGTGCCAGCAGTTTGGGGGGAGGGCCCACTGAAGCTTTCTTT. Translating it yields CASSLGGGPTEAFF.

As for this clonotype: One end of the junction does not line up with germline, which may come from a read error. V usage is TRBV29-1 and J usage is TRBJ1-2; 7 nucleotides agree with TRBD1. Germline values: CDR1 SQVTM, CDR2 ANQGSEA. The CDR3 is 12 amino acids. The CDR3 nucleotides read TGCAGCGTCAAGGGACAGAACTATGACTACACCTTC. It codes for CSVKGQNYDYTF.

With respect to this clonotype: Given a much more abundant clone one base away, this may be a read error. The chain is built from TRBV5-6 and TRBJ1-2; 11 nucleotides align to TRBD1. The CDR3 has 14 amino acids. Trimming took 3 bases from V and 10 from J; bases not matched to a gene: 8. Germline CDR1 is SGHDT and CDR2 is YYEEEE. The CDR3 DNA follows: TGTGCCAGCAGCTGGGACAGGGGGTTGTCGTTCTACACCTTC. This gives the protein CASSWDRGLSFYTF.

With respect to this clonotype: One end of the junction is discordant with germline, which a read error may explain. The V gene is TRBV11-2, the J gene TRBJ2-5, with D possibly TRBD2 on 5 matching bases. CDR3 length: 13 amino acids. The germline V gene encodes CDR1 SGHAT and CDR2 FQNNGV. DNA of the CDR3: TGTGCCAGCAGGGTCGGGGTTAAAGTGACCCAATACTTT. As protein: CASRVGVKVTQYF.

V usage is TRBV30 and J usage is TRBJ2-5; D call uncertain. Germline CDR1 and CDR2: GTSNPN and SVGIG (reference sequence). The ends were cut back, 1 base at V and 1 base at J, with 4 bases in the middle. The CDR3 is 12 residues long. CDR3 DNA sequence: TGTGCCTGGAGTGGCGGCCAAGAGACCCAGTACTTC. Its protein product is CAWSGGQETQYF.

Details on this clonotype: The germline gene is not matched at one end of the junction; a read error may be the cause. The CDR3 loop is CASSQSIRTSGRNSEQFF. CDR3 DNA: TGTGCCAGTAGCCAATCCATAAGGACTAGCGGGAGAAACTCAGAGCAGTTCTTC. The gene calls are TRBV4-2 and TRBJ2-1; 13 nucleotides match TRBD2. Per germline, CDR1 LGHNA and CDR2 YNFKEQ. The CDR3 loop spans 18 amino acids.

A note on this clonotype: The junction shows a germline mismatch at one end, possibly a read error. The rearrangement links TRBV20-1 to TRBJ2-7; D might be TRBD1 (6 bases). Germline lookup yields CDR1 DFQATT and CDR2 SNEGSKA (reference sequence). The CDR3 is 16 amino acids. DNA of the CDR3: TGCATTGCTAGAGCTCCTTTGGTGGGACATACCTACGAGCAGTACTTC. Its translation: CIARAPLVGHTYEQYF.